The 14 T cell receptor beta chains reported below all come from one sample, sequenced in a study of T cells in Graves' hyperthyroidism and ophthalmopathy. What was amplified from RNA transcripts were TCR beta CDR3 regions. First-round RT-PCR targeting the TCR CDR3 was performed with the HTBI primer set. TCRdb independently ran MiXCR on the multiplex PCR reads; one entry per CDR3 protein. The sample records a few hundred thousand distinct CDR3 sequences, about 20% being singletons. Sequencing was performed on blood. The receptors come from a man aged 25-40 years with Graves' ophthalmopathy.

The CDR3 DNA reads TGTGCCAGCAGCTTCCATACCGGACTAGCGGGAGCCAAAAACATTCAGTACTTC. The encoded protein is CASSFHTGLAGAKNIQYF. The chain couples TRBV7-6 to TRBJ2-4; 11 bases are shared with TRBD2. CDR1 SGHVS and CDR2 FNYEAQ come from the germline V gene. V lost 3 bases, J lost 0 bases, and 7 bases stayed unmatched. The CDR3 is made up of 18 amino acids.

The genes are TRBV3-1 and TRBJ2-1, with D perhaps TRBD2 (5 bases). The CDR3 consists of 15 residues. V lost 4 bases to trimming and J lost 6 bases, with 16 bases between them. CDR1 LGHDT and CDR2 YNNKEL come from the germline V gene (reference sequence). The chain's CDR3 is CASSPHTGIVNEQFF. CDR3 DNA sequence: TGTGCCAGCAGCCCTCACACCGGGATCGTCAATGAGCAGTTCTTC.

This clonotype showed up many times. The chain uses TRBV11-2 and TRBJ2-7; 11 bases fit TRBD2. Losses at the gene ends were 4 bases for V and 6 bases for J; bases not matched to a gene: 14. The CDR3 loop spans 17 amino acids. Looked up from germline, CDR1 is SGHAT and CDR2 is FQNNGV. In DNA form, the CDR3 reads TGTGCCAGCAGCTCATCCCTCATAGCGGGAGGGCCCAGCGAGCAGTACTTC. Its protein product is CASSSSLIAGGPSEQYF.

The sample holds many counts of this clonotype. This chain uses TRBV20-1 with TRBJ2-2; no clear D gene. There are 14 residues in the CDR3. Between the trimmed V and J ends, which lost 3 bases and 0 bases, there was a span of 8 bases. Looked up from germline, CDR1 is DFQATT and CDR2 is SNEGSKA (reference sequence). The CDR3 nucleotides are TGCAGTGCTAGCGGGTCCTCGAACACCGGGGAGCTGTTTTTT. This gives the protein CSASGSSNTGELFF.

This clonotype occurred many times. The gene calls are TRBV5-1 and TRBJ2-1, with a tentative D call TRBD2 (6 bases). Germline V gene data show CDR1 as SGHRS and CDR2 as YFSETQ. The CDR3 spans 15 residues. The V and J ends lost 2 bases and 6 bases respectively, with 15 bases between them. The CDR3 is CASSFGAGRSNEQFF. CDR3 DNA sequence: TGCGCCAGCAGCTTTGGCGCGGGAAGATCCAATGAGCAGTTCTTC. Supplemented by reference TRBV5-1 and TRBJ2-1, the full variable domain reads KAGVTQTPRYLIKTRGQQVTLSCSPISGHRSVSWYQQTPGQGLQFLFEYFSETQRNKGNFPGRFSGRQFSNSRSEMNVSTLELGDSALYLCASSFGAGRSNEQFFGPGTRLTVL.

In this sample, this clonotype turned up many times. The genes are TRBV5-5 and TRBJ2-3; 8 bases are a match to TRBD1. The CDR3 is 15 residues long. V lost 5 bases to trimming and J lost 5 bases; unmatched junction nucleotides: 10. Germline V gene lookup returns CDR1 SGHKS and CDR2 YYEKEE (reference sequence). CDR3 amino acids: CASSRRGQMGDTQYF. CDR3 DNA sequence: TGTGCCAGCAGTCGCAGGGGGCAGATGGGAGATACGCAGTATTTT.

The sample holds many counts of this clonotype. The chain combines TRBV20-1 with TRBJ2-3; TRBD2 might be the D (6 bases). V dropped 3 bases and J dropped 1 base, with 14 bases sitting between them. Germline CDR1 DFQATT, CDR2 SNEGSKA (reference sequence). CDR3 size: 15 residues. CDR3 loop: CSASRDFEGTDTQYF. CDR3 nucleotide sequence: TGCAGTGCTAGTAGGGACTTCGAGGGCACAGATACGCAGTATTTT.

This clonotype was seen ten or more times. CDR3 sequence: CASSPLTPDNYGYTF. The CDR3 DNA reads as TGTGCCAGCAGCCCACTAACCCCCGACAACTATGGCTACACCTTC. This chain uses TRBV27 with TRBJ1-2, with D uncertain. In germline, CDR1 is MNHEY, CDR2 SMNVEV (reference sequence). V dropped 6 bases and J dropped 2 bases, with 16 bases sitting between them. The length of the CDR3 is 15 residues.

The rearrangement links TRBV6-1 to TRBJ1-1; D unclear. V was cut by 8 bases and J by 10 bases, with 23 bases left in between. This CDR3 comprises 14 residues. Per germline, CDR1 MNHNS and CDR2 SASEGT. In DNA form, the CDR3 reads TGTGCCAGCCGACGGATGAGCTCCGGAAGAGGAGCTTTCTTT. Protein: CASRRMSSGRGAFF.

This clonotype was detected only a few times. V usage is TRBV27 and J usage is TRBJ1-1, with 9 nucleotides matching TRBD1. Germline V gene data show CDR1 as MNHEY and CDR2 as SMNVEV (reference sequence). V shed 6 bases and J 5 bases; nucleotides not matched to a gene: 7. This CDR3 has 14 residues. CDR3 DNA: TGTGCCAGCAGGCGAGGGACAGGGAATACTGAAGCTTTCTTT. Its protein is CASRRGTGNTEAFF.

The gene calls are TRBV10-3 and TRBJ1-1; 7 bases are shared with TRBD1. V was clipped by 10 bases and J by 0 bases; unmatched bases: 5. This CDR3 spans 13 amino acids. Germline V lookup: CDR1 ENHRY, CDR2 SYGVKD. This CDR3 is CANQGEMNTEAFF. The CDR3 DNA reads TGTGCCAACCAGGGGGAGATGAACACTGAAGCTTTCTTT.

This clonotype showed up many times. The chain joins TRBV7-9 to TRBJ2-7; TRBD1 matches at 8 bases. The germline V gene has CDR1 SEHNR and CDR2 FQNEAQ (reference sequence). The V gene end was trimmed by 2 bases and the J gene end by 1 base; junction bases not matched to a gene: 4. The CDR3 covers 15 residues. In DNA form, the CDR3 reads TGTGCCAGCAGCTTACGGACAGGGCTATCCTACGAGCAGTACTTC. This translates into CASSLRTGLSYEQYF.

The genes are TRBV11-3 and TRBJ1-6; D is uncertain. CDR1 SGHNT and CDR2 YENEEA come from the germline V gene. Trimming took 5 bases from V and 7 from J, leaving 18 bases between them. This CDR3 spans 16 amino acids. The CDR3 region is CASSPDPLGRNSPLHF. CDR3 in DNA: TGTGCCAGCAGCCCTGACCCCCTTGGGCGGAATTCACCCCTCCACTTT.

The chain has TRBV12-3 or TRBV12-4 and TRBJ2-2; 9 nucleotides agree with TRBD2. The junction had 3 bases not matched to a gene; V was cut back by 2 bases and J by 5 bases. This CDR3 is 15 amino acids long. This CDR3 reads CASSLSAGGTGELFF. The CDR3 DNA reads TGTGCCAGCAGTTTATCTGCGGGGGGGACCGGGGAGCTGTTTTTT.